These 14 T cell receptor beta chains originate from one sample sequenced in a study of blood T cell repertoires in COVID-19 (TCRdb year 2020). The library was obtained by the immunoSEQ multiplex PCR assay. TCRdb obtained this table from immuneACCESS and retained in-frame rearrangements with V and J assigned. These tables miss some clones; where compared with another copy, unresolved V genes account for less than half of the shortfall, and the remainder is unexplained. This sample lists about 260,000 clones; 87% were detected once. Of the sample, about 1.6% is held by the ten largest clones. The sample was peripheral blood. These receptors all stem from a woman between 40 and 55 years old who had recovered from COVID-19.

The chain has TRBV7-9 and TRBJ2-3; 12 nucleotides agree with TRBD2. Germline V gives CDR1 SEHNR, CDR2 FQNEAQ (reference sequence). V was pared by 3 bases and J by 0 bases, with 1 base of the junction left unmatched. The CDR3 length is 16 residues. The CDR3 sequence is CASSFGTSGSTDTQYF. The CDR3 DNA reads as TGTGCCAGCAGCTTTGGGACTAGCGGGAGCACAGATACGCAGTATTTT. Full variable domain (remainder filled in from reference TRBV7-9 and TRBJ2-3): DTGVSQNPRHKITKRGQNVTFRCDPISEHNRLYWYRQTLGQGPEFLTYFQNEAQLEKSRLLSDRFSAERPKGSFSTLEIQRTEQGDSAMYLCASSFGTSGSTDTQYFGPGTRLTVL.

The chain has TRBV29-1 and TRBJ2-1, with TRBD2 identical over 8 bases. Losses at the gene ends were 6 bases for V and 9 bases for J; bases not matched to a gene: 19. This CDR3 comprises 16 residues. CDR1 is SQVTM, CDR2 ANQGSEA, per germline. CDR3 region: CSVVQRLAGKTGEQFF. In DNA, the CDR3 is TGCAGCGTCGTACAGCGTCTAGCGGGCAAGACTGGTGAGCAGTTCTTC.

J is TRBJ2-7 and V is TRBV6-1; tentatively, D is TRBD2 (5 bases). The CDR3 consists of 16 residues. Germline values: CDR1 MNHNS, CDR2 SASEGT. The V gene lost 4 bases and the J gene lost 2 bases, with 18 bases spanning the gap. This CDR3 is CASSVLHGGPPYEQYF. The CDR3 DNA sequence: TGTGCCAGCAGTGTCTTACACGGAGGCCCACCCTACGAGCAGTACTTC.

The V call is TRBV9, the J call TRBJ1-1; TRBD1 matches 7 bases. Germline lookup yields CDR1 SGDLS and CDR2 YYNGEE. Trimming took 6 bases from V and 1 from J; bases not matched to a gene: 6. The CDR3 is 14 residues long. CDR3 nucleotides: TGTGCCAGCACCCAGGGGGGACAGAACACTGAAGCTTTCTTT. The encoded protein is CASTQGGQNTEAFF.

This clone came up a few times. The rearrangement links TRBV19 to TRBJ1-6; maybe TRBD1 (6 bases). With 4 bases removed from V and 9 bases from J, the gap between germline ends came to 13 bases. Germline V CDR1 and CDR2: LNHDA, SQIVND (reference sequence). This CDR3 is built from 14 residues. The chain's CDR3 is CASSTRGEGSPLHF. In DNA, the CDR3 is TGTGCCAGTAGTACCAGGGGCGAGGGTTCACCCCTCCACTTT.

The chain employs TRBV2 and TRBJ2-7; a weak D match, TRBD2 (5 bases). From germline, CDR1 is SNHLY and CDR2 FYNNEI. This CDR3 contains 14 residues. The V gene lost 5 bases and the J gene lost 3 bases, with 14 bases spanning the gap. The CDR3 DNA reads TGTGCCAGCAGTTTCGGGGTAATCGGCTACGAGCAGTACTTC. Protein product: CASSFGVIGYEQYF.

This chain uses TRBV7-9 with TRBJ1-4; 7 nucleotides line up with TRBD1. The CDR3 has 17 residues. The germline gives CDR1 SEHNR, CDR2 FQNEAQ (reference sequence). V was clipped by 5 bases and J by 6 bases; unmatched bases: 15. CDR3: CASSHTGVKRWDEKLFF. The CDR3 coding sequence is TGTGCCAGCAGCCATACAGGGGTAAAGAGGTGGGATGAAAAACTGTTTTTT.

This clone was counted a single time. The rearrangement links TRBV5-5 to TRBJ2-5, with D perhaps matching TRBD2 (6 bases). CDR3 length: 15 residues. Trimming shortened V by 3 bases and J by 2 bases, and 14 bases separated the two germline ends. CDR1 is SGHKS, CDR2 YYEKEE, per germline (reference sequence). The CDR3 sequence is CASSWVSAGQETQYF. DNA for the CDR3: TGTGCCAGCAGCTGGGTCTCGGCGGGGCAAGAGACCCAGTACTTC.

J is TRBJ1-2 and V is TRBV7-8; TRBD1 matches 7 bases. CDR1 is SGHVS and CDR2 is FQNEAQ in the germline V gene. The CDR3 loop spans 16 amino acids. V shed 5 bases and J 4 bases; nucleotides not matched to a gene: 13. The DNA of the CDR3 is TGTGCCAGCAGCCCTTTCCCTGGGACAGCAGCCTATGGCTACACCTTC. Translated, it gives CASSPFPGTAAYGYTF.

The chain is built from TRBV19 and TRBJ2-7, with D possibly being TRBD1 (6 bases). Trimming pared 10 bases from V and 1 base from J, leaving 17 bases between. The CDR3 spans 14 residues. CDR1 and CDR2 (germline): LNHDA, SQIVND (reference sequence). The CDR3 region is CATSSVDSSYEQYF. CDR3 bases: TGTGCCACTTCGTCGGTGGACAGTTCCTACGAGCAGTACTTC.

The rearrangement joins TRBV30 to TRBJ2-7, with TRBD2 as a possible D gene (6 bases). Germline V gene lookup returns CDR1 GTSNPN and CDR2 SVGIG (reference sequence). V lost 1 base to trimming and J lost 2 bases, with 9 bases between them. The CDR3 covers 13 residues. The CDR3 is CAWSAGLPYEQYF. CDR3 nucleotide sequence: TGTGCCTGGAGTGCGGGACTTCCCTACGAGCAGTACTTC.

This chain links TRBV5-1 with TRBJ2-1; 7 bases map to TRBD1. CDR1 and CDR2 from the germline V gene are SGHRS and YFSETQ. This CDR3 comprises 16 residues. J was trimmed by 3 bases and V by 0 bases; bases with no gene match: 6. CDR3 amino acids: CASSLEVGGHYNEQFF. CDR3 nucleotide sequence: TGCGCCAGCAGCTTGGAAGTAGGGGGCCACTACAATGAGCAGTTCTTC.

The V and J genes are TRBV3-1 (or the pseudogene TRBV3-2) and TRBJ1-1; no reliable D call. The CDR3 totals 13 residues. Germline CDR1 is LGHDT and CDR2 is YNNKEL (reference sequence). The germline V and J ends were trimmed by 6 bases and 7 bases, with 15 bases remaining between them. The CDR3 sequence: CASSSVRRGEAFF. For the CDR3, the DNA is TGTGCCAGCAGTTCGGTCCGTCGGGGTGAAGCTTTCTTT.

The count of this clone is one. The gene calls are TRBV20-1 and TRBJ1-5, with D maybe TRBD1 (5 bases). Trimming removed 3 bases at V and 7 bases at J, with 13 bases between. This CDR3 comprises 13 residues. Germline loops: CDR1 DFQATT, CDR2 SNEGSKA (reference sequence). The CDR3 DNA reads TGCAGTGCTAGTCCAGGGAACGGACAGCCCCAGCATTTT. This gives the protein CSASPGNGQPQHF.